Listed below are T cell receptor beta chains from one sample, sequenced in a study of blood T cell repertoires in COVID-19. Libraries were prepared by immunoSEQ multiplex PCR; TCRdb keeps only in-frame clonotypes and omits some of them. The sample records about 350,000 clones, 88% being singletons. Input material: peripheral blood. Receptors originate from a woman aged 70-85 years with COVID-19, enrolled during active disease. Each CDR3 is given with its conserved first and last residue. The D gene is left open where the match is weak. For some rows the clone size is stated as once, few or many, or as a class when expanded; others skip it.

V,D,size,J,CDR3,DNA
TRBV24-1,.,.,TRBJ2-5,CATSDPGNYQETQYF,TGTGCCACCAGTGACCCCGGGAACTACCAAGAGACCCAGTACTTC
TRBV4-2,TRBD2,few,TRBJ2-7,CASSQGLLAGNSYEQYF,TGTGCCAGCAGCCAAGGTCTGCTAGCGGGAAACTCCTACGAGCAGTACTTC
TRBV2,TRBD1,.,TRBJ1-2,CASRSGTGSNYGYTF,TGTGCCAGCAGGTCCGGGACAGGGAGTAACTATGGCTACACCTTC
TRBV10-3,.,once,TRBJ2-1,CAISESDWSRRQFF,TGTGCCATCAGTGAGTCGGACTGGAGTAGGAGGCAGTTCTTC
TRBV14,TRBD1,once,TRBJ2-3,CASSLRQGQSTDTQYF,TGTGCCAGCAGCCTCCGACAGGGTCAATCCACAGATACGCAGTATTTT
TRBV12-5,TRBD1,.,TRBJ1-1,CASGLAQTGTIAEAFF,TGTGCTAGTGGTTTAGCTCAGACAGGGACGATAGCTGAAGCTTTCTTT
TRBV7-9,TRBD2,once,TRBJ2-3,CASSRSGYTDTQYF,TGTGCCAGCAGCCGTAGCGGGTACACAGATACGCAGTATTTT
TRBV7-3,.,.,TRBJ1-3,CASSLGLGNTIYF,TGTGCCAGCAGCTTGGGCCTTGGAAACACCATATATTTT
TRBV30,TRBD1,.,TRBJ1-1,CAWSPRTGSLNTEAFF,TGTGCCTGGAGTCCCCGGACAGGGTCCTTGAACACTGAAGCTTTCTTT
TRBV5-1,.,.,TRBJ2-1,CASTRGQFSYNEQFF,TGCGCCAGCACTAGAGGGCAATTCTCCTACAATGAGCAGTTCTTC
TRBV10-2,TRBD1,.,TRBJ1-6,CASSESRTGGSPLHF,TGCGCCAGCAGTGAGTCCAGGACAGGCGGATCACCCCTCCACTTT
TRBV27,TRBD1,.,TRBJ1-2,CASSRDSNYGYTF,TGTGCCAGCAGCCGGGACAGTAACTATGGCTACACCTTC
TRBV6-4,.,.,TRBJ1-4,CASSDEKLFF,TGTGCCAGCAGCGATGAAAAACTGTTTTTT
TRBV5-1,TRBD2,.,TRBJ2-3,CASSYLAGGSDTQYF,TGCGCCAGCAGCTATCTAGCGGGGGGCTCAGATACGCAGTATTTT
TRBV4-1,.,.,TRBJ2-7,CASSQDRGAEQYF,TGCGCCAGCAGCCAAGATCGGGGGGCCGAGCAGTACTTC
TRBV3-1/TRBV3-2,TRBD1,.,TRBJ2-7,CASSQGAREQYF,TGTGCCAGCAGTCAGGGGGCGCGCGAGCAGTACTTC
TRBV18,TRBD2,.,TRBJ2-2,CASSPGLASTGELFF,TGTGCCAGCTCACCAGGACTAGCGTCCACCGGGGAGCTGTTTTTT
TRBV5-4,.,.,TRBJ1-1,CASSLSIANTEAFF,TGTGCCAGCAGCTTGAGTATAGCGAACACTGAAGCTTTCTTT
TRBV4-1,TRBD1,many,TRBJ1-4,CASSQDRQGGEKLFF,TGCGCCAGCAGCCAAGATCGACAGGGAGGTGAAAAACTGTTTTTT
TRBV7-9,TRBD1,.,TRBJ2-7,CASSQTGAEQYF,TGTGCCAGCAGCCAAACAGGGGCCGAGCAGTACTTC
TRBV7-9,TRBD1,.,TRBJ1-5,CASSPYEDREVLNQPQHF,TGTGCCAGCAGCCCCTATGAGGACAGGGAAGTACTCAATCAGCCCCAGCATTTT
TRBV9,TRBD2,once,TRBJ2-7,CASSVGGLGPYEQYF,TGTGCCAGCAGCGTAGGGGGACTAGGGCCCTACGAGCAGTACTTC
TRBV9,.,.,TRBJ1-6,CASSDGDSPLHF,TGTGCCAGCAGCGACGGAGATTCACCCCTCCACTTT